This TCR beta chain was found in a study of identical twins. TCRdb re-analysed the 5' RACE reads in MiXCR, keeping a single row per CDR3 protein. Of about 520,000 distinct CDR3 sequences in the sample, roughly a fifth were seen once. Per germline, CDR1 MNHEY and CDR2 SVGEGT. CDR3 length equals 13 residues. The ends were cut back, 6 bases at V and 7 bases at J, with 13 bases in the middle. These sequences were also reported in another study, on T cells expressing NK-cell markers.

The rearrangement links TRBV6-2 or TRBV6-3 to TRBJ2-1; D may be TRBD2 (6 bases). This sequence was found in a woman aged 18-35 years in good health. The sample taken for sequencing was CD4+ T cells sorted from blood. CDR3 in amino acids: CASRSSGLNEQFF. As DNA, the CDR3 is TGTGCCAGCAGGAGTAGCGGACTAAATGAGCAGTTCTTC.